Included here is one T cell receptor (beta chain) sequence, with context. Some clones are missing from TCRdb's copy, which holds only in-frame ones; the method was immunoSEQ multiplex PCR. The sample records roughly 100,000 clones, roughly 95% being singletons. This record comes from a study of technical replicates of blood from a handful of donors. Per germline, CDR1 MDHEN and CDR2 SYDVKM. The trim removed 5 bases at V and 0 bases at J, leaving 6 bases unmatched. There are 16 residues in the CDR3. The chain is built from TRBV28 and TRBJ1-4; 7 nucleotides agree with TRBD1. This sequence was found in a human donor in good health. Sequenced input: T cells isolated from PBMCs. This CDR3 reads CASSTQGTATNEKLFF. The CDR3 region has the DNA TGTGCCAGCAGTACACAGGGGACTGCAACTAATGAAAAACTGTTTTTT.